Here is one TCR beta chain with its context. The data stem from a study of control samples from healthy donors and cancer patients. Germline assignment: CDR1 SGHVS and CDR2 FQNEAQ. This CDR3 spans 14 amino acids. Trimming removed 0 bases at V and 6 bases at J, with 9 bases between. Clones were sequenced by immunoSEQ multiplex PCR, and TCRdb holds only the in-frame ones, with some missing. The table records about 76,000 clones, 75% to 90% of them present only once. This TCR was recovered from a woman between 50 and 59 years old with colorectal cancer. This sequence joins TRBV7-8 and TRBJ2-1; D possibly corresponds to TRBD2 (5 bases). Sequencing was carried out using PBMCs. CDR3: CASSLARVGNEQFF. Written as DNA, the CDR3 is TGTGCCAGCAGCTTAGCGCGGGTGGGCAATGAGCAGTTCTTC.